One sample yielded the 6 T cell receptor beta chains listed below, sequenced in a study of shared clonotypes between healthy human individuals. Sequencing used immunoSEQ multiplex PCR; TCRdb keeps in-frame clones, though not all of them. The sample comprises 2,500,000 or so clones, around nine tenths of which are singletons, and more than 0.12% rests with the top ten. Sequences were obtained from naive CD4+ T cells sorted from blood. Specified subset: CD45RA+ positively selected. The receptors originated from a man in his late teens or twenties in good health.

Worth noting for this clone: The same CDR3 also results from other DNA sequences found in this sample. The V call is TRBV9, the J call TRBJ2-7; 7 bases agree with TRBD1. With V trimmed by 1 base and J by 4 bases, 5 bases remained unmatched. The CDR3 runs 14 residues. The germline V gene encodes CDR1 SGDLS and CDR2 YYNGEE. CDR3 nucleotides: TGTGCCAGCAGCGTATCAACAGGGGCGTACGAGCAGTACTTC. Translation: CASSVSTGAYEQYF.

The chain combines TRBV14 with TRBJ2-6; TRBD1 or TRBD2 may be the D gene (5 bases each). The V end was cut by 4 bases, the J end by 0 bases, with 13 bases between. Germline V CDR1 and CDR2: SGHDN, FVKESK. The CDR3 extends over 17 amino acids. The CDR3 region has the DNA TGTGCCAGCAGCCGGAGCAGTGGGGGCTCTGGGGCCAACGTCCTGACTTTC. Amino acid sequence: CASSRSSGGSGANVLTF.

The DNA of the CDR3 is TGTGCCAGCAGTTTTACGAGGGGCGAATACTATGGCTACACCTTC. Translating gives CASSFTRGEYYGYTF. The chain uses TRBV28 and TRBJ1-2, with D tentatively TRBD1 (5 bases). The germline gives CDR1 MDHEN, CDR2 SYDVKM. V lost 3 bases and J 3 bases, leaving 14 bases between the germline ends. The CDR3 is 15 amino acids.

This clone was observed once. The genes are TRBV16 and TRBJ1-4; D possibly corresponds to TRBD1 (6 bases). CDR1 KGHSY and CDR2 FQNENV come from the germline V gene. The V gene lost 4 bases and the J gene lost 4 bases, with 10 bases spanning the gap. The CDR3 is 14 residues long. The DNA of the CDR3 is TGTGCCAGCAGCCGGGGGCTTGTTAATGAAAAACTGTTTTTT. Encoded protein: CASSRGLVNEKLFF. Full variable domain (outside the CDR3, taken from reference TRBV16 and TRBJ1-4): GEEVAQTPKHLVRGEGQKAKLYCAPIKGHSYVFWYQQVLKNEFKFLISFQNENVFDETGMPKERFSAKCLPNSPCSLEIQATKLEDSAVYFCASSRGLVNEKLFFGSGTQLSVL.

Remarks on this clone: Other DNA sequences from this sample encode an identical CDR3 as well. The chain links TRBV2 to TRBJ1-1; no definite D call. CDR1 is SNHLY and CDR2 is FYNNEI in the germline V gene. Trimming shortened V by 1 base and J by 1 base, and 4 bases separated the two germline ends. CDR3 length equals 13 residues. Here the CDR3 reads CASSEEANTEAFF. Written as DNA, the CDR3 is TGTGCCAGCAGTGAAGAGGCGAACACTGAAGCTTTCTTT.

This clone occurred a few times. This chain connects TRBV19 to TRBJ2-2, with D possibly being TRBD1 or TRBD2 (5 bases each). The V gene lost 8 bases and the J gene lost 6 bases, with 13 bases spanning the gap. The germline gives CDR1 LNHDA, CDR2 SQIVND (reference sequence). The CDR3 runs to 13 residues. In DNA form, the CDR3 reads TGTGCCAGTGCTCCGGGGACGGCCGGGGAGCTGTTTTTT. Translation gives CASAPGTAGELFF.